What follows are 10 T cell receptor beta chains derived from one specimen sequenced in a study of blood T cell repertoires in COVID-19. Sequenced by immunoSEQ multiplex PCR; TCRdb stores in-frame clones only, minus some. The repertoire holds approximately 200,000 clones, with roughly 90% as singletons. The sequenced material came from peripheral blood. The source is a woman in her sixties or seventies with acute or convalescent COVID-19.

The rearrangement links TRBV5-6 to TRBJ2-2; the D gene is possibly TRBD1 (5 bases). V dropped 1 base and J dropped 5 bases, with 12 bases sitting between them. Germline lookup yields CDR1 SGHDT and CDR2 YYEEEE. The CDR3 runs 15 residues. CDR3: CASSLRGRRTGELFF. The DNA for the CDR3 is TGTGCCAGCAGCTTGAGGGGAAGGAGAACCGGGGAGCTGTTTTTT.

The chain joins TRBV4-3 to TRBJ2-7; 8 nucleotides align to TRBD1. The germline gives CDR1 LGHNA, CDR2 YSLEER. Unmatched junction bases numbered 8, after V lost 0 bases and J lost 4 bases. CDR3 length: 16 residues. CDR3 nucleotides: TGCGCCAGCAGCCAAGATCCACAGGGGGGTTTTTACGAGCAGTACTTC. It codes for CASSQDPQGGFYEQYF.

The chain employs TRBV25-1 and TRBJ2-7, with 9 bases identical to TRBD1. The CDR3 length is 14 residues. The trim removed 3 bases at V and 3 bases at J, leaving 3 bases unmatched. Per germline, CDR1 MGHDK and CDR2 SYGVNS. CDR3 region: CASSETGGFYEQYF. In DNA, the CDR3 is TGTGCCAGCAGTGAGACAGGGGGTTTCTACGAGCAGTACTTC.

A single count supports this clone. The V gene is TRBV6-6, the J gene TRBJ2-7; D is uncertain. From germline, CDR1 is MNHNY and CDR2 SVGAGI (reference sequence). V was pared by 5 bases and J by 3 bases, with 8 bases between. The CDR3 spans 12 residues. In DNA, the CDR3 is TGTGCCAGCAGTCCAGCTAGCTACGAGCAGTACTTC. It specifies CASSPASYEQYF.

The chain recombines TRBV5-4 with TRBJ2-3, with D maybe TRBD1 (6 bases). Germline V gene lookup returns CDR1 SGHNT and CDR2 YYREEE (reference sequence). The CDR3 length is 20 residues. Trimming cost V 4 bases and J 2 bases, with 29 bases left between them. CDR3 region: CASSLLPRIRGEPSTDTQYF. CDR3 sequence (DNA): TGTGCCAGCAGCCTACTTCCTCGTATCAGGGGCGAGCCATCCACAGATACGCAGTATTTT.

V is TRBV7-3 and J is TRBJ2-3, with D tentatively TRBD1 (5 bases). The germline CDR1 and CDR2 sequences are SGHTA and FQGTGA. This CDR3 comprises 17 residues. V was trimmed by 1 base and J by 2 bases, leaving 16 bases between them. The CDR3 reads CASSLRVNRLATDTQYF. In DNA form, the CDR3 reads TGTGCCAGCAGCTTAAGAGTTAACAGGCTGGCCACAGATACGCAGTATTTT.

The chain links TRBV2 to TRBJ2-3; maybe TRBD1 (5 bases). The CDR3 totals 14 residues. Per germline, CDR1 SNHLY and CDR2 FYNNEI. V lost 7 bases and J 4 bases, leaving 15 bases between the germline ends. For the CDR3, the DNA is TGTGCCAGCATTAGGGGCCGTAATGCAGATACGCAGTATTTT. It specifies CASIRGRNADTQYF.

The V gene is TRBV19, the J gene TRBJ1-1; no clear D gene. Per germline, CDR1 LNHDA and CDR2 SQIVND (reference sequence). Trimming removed 7 bases at V and 4 bases at J, with 22 bases between. This CDR3 spans 16 amino acids. CDR3 in amino acids: CASTDLQRARGTEAFF. In DNA, the CDR3 is TGTGCCAGTACCGACCTCCAGAGGGCCCGCGGCACTGAAGCTTTCTTT.

This clone was detected once. At one boundary the junction diverges from the germline segment, which might be a read error. The same CDR3 also results from other DNA sequences found in this sample. The J gene is TRBJ2-5, the V gene TRBV7-2; 11 nucleotides agree with TRBD2. Germline values: CDR1 SGHTA, CDR2 FQGNSA. CDR3 length equals 14 residues. In DNA, the CDR3 is TGTGCCAGCAGCCTAGCGGGAGGCGGGGAGACCCAGTACTTC. It translates to CASSLAGGGETQYF.

V and J are TRBV25-1 and TRBJ1-4; D is unclear. The CDR3 consists of 15 residues. CDR1 MGHDK and CDR2 SYGVNS come from the germline V gene. V lost 2 bases and J lost 8, with 15 bases in between. CDR3 in DNA: TGTGCCAGCAGTGAACCGGGTGCGGGTCGGGAAAAACTGTTTTTT. Its protein product is CASSEPGAGREKLFF.